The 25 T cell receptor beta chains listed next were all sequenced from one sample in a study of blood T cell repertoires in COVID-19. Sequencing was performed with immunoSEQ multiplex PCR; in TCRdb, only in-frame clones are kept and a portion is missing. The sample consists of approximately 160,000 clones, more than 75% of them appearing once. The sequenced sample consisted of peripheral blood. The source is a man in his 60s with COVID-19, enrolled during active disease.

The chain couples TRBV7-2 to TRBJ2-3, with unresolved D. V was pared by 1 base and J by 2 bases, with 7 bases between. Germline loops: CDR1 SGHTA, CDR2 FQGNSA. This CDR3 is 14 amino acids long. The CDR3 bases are TGTGCCAGCAGCTTAGGTACTAACACAGATACGCAGTATTTT. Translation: CASSLGTNTDTQYF.

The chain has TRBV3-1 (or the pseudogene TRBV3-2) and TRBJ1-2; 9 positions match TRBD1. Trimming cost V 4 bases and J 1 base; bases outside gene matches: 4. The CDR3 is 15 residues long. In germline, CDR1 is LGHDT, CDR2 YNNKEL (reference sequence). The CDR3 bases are TGTGCCAGCAGCCCCACGGGACAGGGTAACTATGGCTACACCTTC. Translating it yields CASSPTGQGNYGYTF.

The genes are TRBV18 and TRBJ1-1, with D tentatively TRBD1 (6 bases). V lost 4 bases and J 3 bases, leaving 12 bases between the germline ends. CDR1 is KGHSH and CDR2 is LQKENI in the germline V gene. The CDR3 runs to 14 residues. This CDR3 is CASSLSTGYTEAFF. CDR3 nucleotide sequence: TGTGCCAGCTCACTCTCGACAGGCTACACTGAAGCTTTCTTT.

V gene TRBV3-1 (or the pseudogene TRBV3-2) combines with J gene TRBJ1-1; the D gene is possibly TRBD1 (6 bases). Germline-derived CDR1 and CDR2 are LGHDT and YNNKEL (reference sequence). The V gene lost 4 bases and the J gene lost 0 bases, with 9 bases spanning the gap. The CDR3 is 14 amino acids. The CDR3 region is CASSRGQMNTEAFF. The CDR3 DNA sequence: TGTGCCAGCAGCCGAGGACAGATGAACACTGAAGCTTTCTTT.

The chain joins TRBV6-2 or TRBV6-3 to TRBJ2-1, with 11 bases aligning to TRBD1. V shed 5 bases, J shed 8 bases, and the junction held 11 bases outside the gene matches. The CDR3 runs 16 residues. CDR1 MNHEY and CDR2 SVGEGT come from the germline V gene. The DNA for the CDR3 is TGTGCCAGCAGTACCCGGACAGGGGGCCGTGTGGATGAGCAGTTCTTC. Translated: CASSTRTGGRVDEQFF.

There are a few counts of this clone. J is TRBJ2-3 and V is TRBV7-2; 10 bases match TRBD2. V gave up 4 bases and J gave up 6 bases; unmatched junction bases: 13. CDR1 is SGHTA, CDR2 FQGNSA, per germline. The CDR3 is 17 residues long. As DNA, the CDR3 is TGTGCCAGCAGCTCCGCGTTAGCGGGGGGAGGGAGGGATACGCAGTATTTT. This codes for CASSSALAGGGRDTQYF.

CDR3 coding DNA: TGTGCCACCAGTGATATAGGCAATCAGCCCCAGCATTTT. Encoded protein: CATSDIGNQPQHF. V gene TRBV24-1 combines with J gene TRBJ1-5; D is unclear. Trimming cost V 3 bases and J 2 bases, with 4 bases left between them. This CDR3 has 13 residues. Per germline, CDR1 KGHDR and CDR2 SFDVKD.

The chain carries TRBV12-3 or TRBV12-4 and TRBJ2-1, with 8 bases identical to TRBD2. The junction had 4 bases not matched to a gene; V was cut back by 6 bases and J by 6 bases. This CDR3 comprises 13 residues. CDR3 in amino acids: CASRLAAANEQFF. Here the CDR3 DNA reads TGTGCCAGCAGACTAGCGGCCGCCAATGAGCAGTTCTTC.

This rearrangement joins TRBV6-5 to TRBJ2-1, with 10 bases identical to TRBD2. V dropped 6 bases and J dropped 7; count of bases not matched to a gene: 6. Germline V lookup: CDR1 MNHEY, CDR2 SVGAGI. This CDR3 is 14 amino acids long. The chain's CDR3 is CASRTGLARNEQFF. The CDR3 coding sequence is TGTGCCAGCAGAACGGGACTAGCGAGGAATGAGCAGTTCTTC.

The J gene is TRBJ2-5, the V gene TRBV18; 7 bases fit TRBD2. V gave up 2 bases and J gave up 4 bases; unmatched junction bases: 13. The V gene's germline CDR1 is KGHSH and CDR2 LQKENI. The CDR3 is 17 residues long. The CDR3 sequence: CASSPTFQRGSGETQYF. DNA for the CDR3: TGTGCCAGCTCACCAACTTTCCAGCGGGGTTCGGGAGAGACCCAGTACTTC.

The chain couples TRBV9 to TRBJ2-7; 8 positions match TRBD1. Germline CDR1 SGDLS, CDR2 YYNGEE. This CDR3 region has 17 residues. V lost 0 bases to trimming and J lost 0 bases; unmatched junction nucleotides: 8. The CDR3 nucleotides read TGTGCCAGCAGCGTAGACGCTCAGGGGGCCGGCTCCTACGAGCAGTACTTC. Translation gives CASSVDAQGAGSYEQYF.

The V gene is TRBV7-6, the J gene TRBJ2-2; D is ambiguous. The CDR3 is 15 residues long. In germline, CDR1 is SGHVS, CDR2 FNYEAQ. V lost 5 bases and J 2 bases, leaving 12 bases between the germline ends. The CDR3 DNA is TGTGCCAGCAGCCCAGCCAGGTCTAACACCGGGGAGCTGTTTTTT. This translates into CASSPARSNTGELFF.

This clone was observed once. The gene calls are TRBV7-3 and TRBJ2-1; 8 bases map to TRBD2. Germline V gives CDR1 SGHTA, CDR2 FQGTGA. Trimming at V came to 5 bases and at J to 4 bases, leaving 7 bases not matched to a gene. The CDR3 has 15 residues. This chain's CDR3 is CASSHTSGRYNEQFF. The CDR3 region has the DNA TGTGCCAGCAGCCATACTAGCGGCCGTTACAATGAGCAGTTCTTC.

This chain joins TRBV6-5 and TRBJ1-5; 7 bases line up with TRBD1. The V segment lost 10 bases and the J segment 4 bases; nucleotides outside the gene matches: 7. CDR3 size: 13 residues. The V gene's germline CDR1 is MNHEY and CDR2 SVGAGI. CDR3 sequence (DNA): TGTGCCATTTCCGGGACAGCGAATCAGCCCCAGCATTTT. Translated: CAISGTANQPQHF.

The CDR3 protein is CASSSGGTSNTEAFF. For the CDR3, the DNA is TGTGCCAGCAGTTCAGGGGGCACCTCGAACACTGAAGCTTTCTTT. The chain couples TRBV28 to TRBJ1-1; 8 nucleotides match TRBD1. Per the germline V gene, CDR1 is MDHEN and CDR2 is SYDVKM. The CDR3 consists of 15 residues. V shed 4 bases, J shed 1 base, and the junction held 5 bases outside the gene matches.

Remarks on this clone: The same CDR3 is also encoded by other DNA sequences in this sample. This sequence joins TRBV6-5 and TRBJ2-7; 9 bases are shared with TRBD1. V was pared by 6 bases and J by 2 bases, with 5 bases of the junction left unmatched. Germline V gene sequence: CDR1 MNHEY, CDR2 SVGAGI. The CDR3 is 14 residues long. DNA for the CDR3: TGTGCCAGCAGGGTGGGACAGGGTGCCTACGAGCAGTACTTC. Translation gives CASRVGQGAYEQYF.

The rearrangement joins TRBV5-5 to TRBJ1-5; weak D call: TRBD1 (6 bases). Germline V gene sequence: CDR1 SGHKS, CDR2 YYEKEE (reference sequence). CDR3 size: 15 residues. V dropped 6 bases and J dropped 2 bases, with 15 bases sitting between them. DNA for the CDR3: TGTGCCAGCACCCCCCGGGGGGCAGGCAATCAGCCCCAGCATTTT. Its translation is CASTPRGAGNQPQHF.

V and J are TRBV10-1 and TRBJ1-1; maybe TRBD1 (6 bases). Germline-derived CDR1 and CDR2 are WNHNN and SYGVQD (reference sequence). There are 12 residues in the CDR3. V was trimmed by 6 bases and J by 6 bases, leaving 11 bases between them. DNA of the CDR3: TGCGCCAGCAGACAGGGTTGCTCTGAAGCTTTCTTT. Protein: CASRQGCSEAFF.

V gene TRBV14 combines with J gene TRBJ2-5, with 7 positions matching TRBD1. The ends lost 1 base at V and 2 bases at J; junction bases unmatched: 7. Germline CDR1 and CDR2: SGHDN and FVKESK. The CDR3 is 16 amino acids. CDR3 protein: CASSQGGTAVQETQYF. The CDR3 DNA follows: TGTGCCAGCAGCCAAGGTGGGACAGCGGTACAAGAGACCCAGTACTTC.

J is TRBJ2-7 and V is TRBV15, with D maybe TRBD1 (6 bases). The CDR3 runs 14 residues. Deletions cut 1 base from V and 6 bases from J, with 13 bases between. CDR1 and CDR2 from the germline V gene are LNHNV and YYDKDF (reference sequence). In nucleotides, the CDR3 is TGTGCCACCAGCAGAGGAACAGGGAAGGGCGAGCAGTACTTC. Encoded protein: CATSRGTGKGEQYF.

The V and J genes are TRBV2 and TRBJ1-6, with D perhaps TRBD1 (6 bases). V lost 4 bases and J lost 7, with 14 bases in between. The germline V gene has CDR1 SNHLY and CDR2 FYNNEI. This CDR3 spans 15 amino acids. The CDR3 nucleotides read TGTGCCAGCAGTGGGGACACATCTTACAATTCACCCCTCCACTTT. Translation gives CASSGDTSYNSPLHF.

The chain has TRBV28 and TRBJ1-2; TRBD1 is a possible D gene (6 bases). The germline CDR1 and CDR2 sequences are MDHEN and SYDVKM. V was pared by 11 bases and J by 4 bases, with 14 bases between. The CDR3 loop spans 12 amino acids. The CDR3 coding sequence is TGTGCCGGGTACAGGGCCCCCTATGGCTACACCTTC. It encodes CAGYRAPYGYTF.

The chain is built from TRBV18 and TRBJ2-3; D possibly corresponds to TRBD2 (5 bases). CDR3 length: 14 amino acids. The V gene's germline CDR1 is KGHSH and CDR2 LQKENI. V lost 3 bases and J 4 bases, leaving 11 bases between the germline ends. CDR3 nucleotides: TGTGCCAGCTCACCTCCTACGCGGGCAGATACGCAGTATTTT. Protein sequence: CASSPPTRADTQYF.

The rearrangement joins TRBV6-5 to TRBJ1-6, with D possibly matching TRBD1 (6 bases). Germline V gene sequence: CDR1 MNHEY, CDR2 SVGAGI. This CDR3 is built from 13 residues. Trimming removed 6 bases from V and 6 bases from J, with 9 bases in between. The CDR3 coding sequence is TGTGCCAGCAGAACAGGGACTAATTCACCCCTCCACTTT. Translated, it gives CASRTGTNSPLHF.

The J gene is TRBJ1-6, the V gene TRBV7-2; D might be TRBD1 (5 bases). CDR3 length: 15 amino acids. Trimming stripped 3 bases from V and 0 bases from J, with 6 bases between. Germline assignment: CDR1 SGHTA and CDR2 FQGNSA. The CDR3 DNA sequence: TGTGCCAGCAGCTTCGGGGGCTCCTATAATTCACCCCTCCACTTT. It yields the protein CASSFGGSYNSPLHF.